What follows are 19 T cell receptor beta chains derived from one specimen sequenced in a study of blood T cell repertoires in COVID-19. Libraries were prepared by immunoSEQ multiplex PCR; TCRdb keeps only in-frame clonotypes and omits some of them. The data hold about 52,000 clones, with roughly 83% observed a single time. Sequences were obtained from peripheral blood. These receptors were collected from a woman over 75 with acute or convalescent COVID-19.

The chain joins TRBV2 to TRBJ2-7; D is uncertain. The germline V gene encodes CDR1 SNHLY and CDR2 FYNNEI. V was trimmed by 3 bases and J by 0 bases, leaving 12 bases between them. This CDR3 is built from 15 residues. CDR3 DNA sequence: TGTGCCAGCAGTGAGCAGGCAGTACCCTCCTACGAGCAGTACGTC. As protein: CASSEQAVPSYEQYV.

The J gene is TRBJ2-5, the V gene TRBV7-2; 14 bases are a match to TRBD2. CDR1 and CDR2 from the germline V gene are SGHTA and FQGNSA. This CDR3 contains 16 residues. V trimming: 5 bases; J trimming: 5 bases; junction bases outside the gene matches: 7. CDR3 residues: CASSPGTSGSMETQYF. DNA of the CDR3: TGTGCCAGCAGCCCGGGGACTAGCGGGAGTATGGAGACCCAGTACTTC. Looking up the rest from reference TRBV7-2 and TRBJ2-5 gives the full variable domain: GAGVSQSPSNKVTEKGKDVELRCDPISGHTALYWYRQSLGQGLEFLIYFQGNSAPDKSGLPSDRFSAERTGGSVSTLTIQRTQQEDSAVYLCASSPGTSGSMETQYFGPGTRLLVL.

V usage is TRBV6-6 and J usage is TRBJ1-6; no clear D. The CDR3 totals 14 residues. Trimming shortened V by 2 bases and J by 7 bases, and 9 bases separated the two germline ends. Germline assignment: CDR1 MNHNY and CDR2 SVGAGI (reference sequence). The CDR3: CASSYAETNSPLHF. CDR3 DNA sequence: TGTGCCAGCAGTTACGCAGAAACAAATTCACCCCTCCACTTT.

The chain has TRBV11-2 and TRBJ1-1, with no clear D. The length of the CDR3 is 13 residues. The V end was cut by 2 bases, the J end by 5 bases, with 9 bases between. Germline V gene sequence: CDR1 SGHAT, CDR2 FQNNGV. This chain's CDR3 is CASSLTPQTEAFF. The DNA of the CDR3 is TGTGCCAGCAGCTTAACCCCACAGACTGAAGCTTTCTTT.

The chain links TRBV12-3 or TRBV12-4 to TRBJ2-7; D gene unclear. Between the trimmed V and J ends, which lost 5 bases and 2 bases, there was a span of 7 bases. The CDR3 is made up of 12 amino acids. This CDR3 reads CASSRTTYEQYF. CDR3 sequence (DNA): TGTGCCAGCAGTAGAACAACCTACGAGCAGTACTTC.

The chain has TRBV18 and TRBJ2-1; D call uncertain. The CDR3 has 15 residues. From germline, CDR1 is KGHSH and CDR2 LQKENI. With 2 bases removed from V and 9 bases from J, the gap between germline ends came to 17 bases. The CDR3 sequence: CASSPTGVSNGEQFF. CDR3 DNA sequence: TGTGCCAGCTCACCAACGGGTGTGAGTAATGGTGAGCAGTTCTTC.

The chain couples TRBV10-1 to TRBJ2-1; 10 positions match TRBD2. From germline, CDR1 is WNHNN and CDR2 SYGVQD (reference sequence). After removal of 2 bases from V and 8 bases from J, the junction contained 3 bases not matched to a gene. This CDR3 region has 14 residues. The CDR3 coding sequence is TGCGCCAGCAGTGAGAGCGGGGGGGTAGATGAGCAGTTCTTC. It encodes CASSESGGVDEQFF.

This clone was recorded a few times. V is TRBV27 and J is TRBJ2-2; 7 nucleotides line up with TRBD2. Trimming removed 5 bases from V and 5 bases from J; junction bases left unmatched: 8. The germline V gene has CDR1 MNHEY and CDR2 SMNVEV (reference sequence). CDR3 length: 15 residues. In nucleotides, the CDR3 is TGTGCCAGCAGTCTGACTAGCTTGGGAACCGGGGAGCTGTTTTTT. Translation: CASSLTSLGTGELFF.

The J gene is TRBJ1-3, the V gene TRBV10-1; D may be TRBD1 (6 bases). Germline V gene sequence: CDR1 WNHNN, CDR2 SYGVQD (reference sequence). Trimming took off 0 bases at V and 3 bases at J, with 9 bases between the two ends. CDR3 size: 15 residues. DNA for the CDR3: TGCGCCAGCAGTGAGTCGACAGGTCTTGGAAACACCATATATTTT. This gives the protein CASSESTGLGNTIYF.

The chain employs TRBV28 and TRBJ2-7; D not resolved. The V end was cut by 6 bases, the J end by 2 bases, with 11 bases between. Germline CDR1 is MDHEN and CDR2 is SYDVKM. The length of the CDR3 is 13 residues. The CDR3 sequence: CASSSVMAYEQYV. The CDR3 DNA reads TGTGCCAGCAGCAGCGTTATGGCCTACGAGCAGTACGTC.

This chain uses TRBV21-1 with TRBJ2-1; the table's D call of TRBD2 was not tested on the DNA. TRBV21-1 is an annotated pseudogene. The CDR3 is 20 amino acids. This chain's CDR3 is CASSRSPGLAGGPGYNEQFF. Written as DNA, the CDR3 is TGTGCCAGCAGCAGGTCCCCGGGACTAGCGGGAGGGCCAGGGTACAATGAGCAGTTCTTC.

The V gene is TRBV5-6, the J gene TRBJ1-5; D is unclear. The CDR3 is 15 residues long. With 0 bases removed from V and 0 bases from J, the gap between germline ends came to 7 bases. The germline CDR1 and CDR2 sequences are SGHDT and YYEEEE. CDR3 amino acids: CASSLGFSSNQPQHF. Written as DNA, the CDR3 is TGTGCCAGCAGCTTGGGATTCAGTAGCAATCAGCCCCAGCATTTT. The full variable domain, its missing parts supplied by reference TRBV5-6 and TRBJ1-5, is DAGVTQSPTHLIKTRGQQVTLRCSPKSGHDTVSWYQQALGQGPQFIFQYYEEEERQRGNFPDRFSGHQFPNYSSELNVNALLLGDSALYLCASSLGFSSNQPQHFGDGTRLSIL.

This chain joins TRBV28 and TRBJ2-6, with 7 nucleotides matching TRBD1. V lost 4 bases, J lost 0 bases, and 0 bases stayed unmatched. The CDR3 runs 15 residues. The germline V gene has CDR1 MDHEN and CDR2 SYDVKM. The DNA of the CDR3 is TGTGCCAGCAGTTACAGGGGCTCTGGGGCCAACGTCCTGACTTTC. This translates into CASSYRGSGANVLTF.

This sequence joins TRBV30 and TRBJ1-6, with 7 bases aligning to TRBD1. The ends lost 4 bases at V and 7 bases at J; junction bases unmatched: 10. The CDR3 length is 15 residues. Germline V gives CDR1 GTSNPN, CDR2 SVGIG (reference sequence). CDR3 loop: CAWTTEGGRNSPLHF. In DNA, the CDR3 is TGTGCCTGGACGACCGAAGGGGGCAGAAATTCACCCCTCCACTTT.

The chain joins TRBV28 to TRBJ1-5; 8 bases match TRBD1. The germline gives CDR1 MDHEN, CDR2 SYDVKM. With V trimmed by 6 bases and J by 6 bases, 13 bases remained unmatched. CDR3 size: 16 residues. In DNA form, the CDR3 reads TGTGCCAGCAGAACTACCGGGACAGGAAAAGGTCAGCCCCAGCATTTT. Translation: CASRTTGTGKGQPQHF.

The rearrangement joins TRBV7-3 to TRBJ2-2; D might be TRBD1 (6 bases). This CDR3 is 15 amino acids long. V lost 5 bases to trimming and J lost 3 bases, with 13 bases between them. CDR1 is SGHTA and CDR2 is FQGTGA in the germline V gene. Here the CDR3 DNA reads TGTGCCAGCAGCCCCACAGGGTTAGACACCGGGGAGCTGTTTTTT. Translating it yields CASSPTGLDTGELFF.

J is TRBJ1-2 and V is TRBV18; 7 bases fit TRBD1. The V gene end was trimmed by 7 bases and the J gene end by 5 bases; junction bases not matched to a gene: 13. Germline CDR1 and CDR2: KGHSH and LQKENI. The CDR3 runs 15 residues. This CDR3 is CASLTTMGQIYGYTF. DNA for the CDR3: TGTGCCAGCTTAACCACCATGGGACAGATATATGGCTACACCTTC.

This rearrangement joins TRBV11-3 to TRBJ2-4; 8 bases line up with TRBD2. Germline-derived CDR1 and CDR2 are SGHNT and YENEEA. This CDR3 spans 14 amino acids. V was clipped by 5 bases and J by 9 bases; unmatched bases: 9. CDR3 coding DNA: TGTGCCAGCAGCAAAGGACTAGCTCAATCCATTCAGTACTTC. Protein: CASSKGLAQSIQYF. Complete variable domain (other parts from reference TRBV11-3 and TRBJ2-4): EAGVVQSPRYKIIEKKQPVAFWCNPISGHNTLYWYLQNLGQGPELLIRYENEEAVDDSQLPKDRFSAERLKGVDSTLKIQPAELGDSAVYLCASSKGLAQSIQYFGAGTRLSVL.

The chain carries TRBV30 and TRBJ1-1; tentatively, D is TRBD1 (5 bases). Germline CDR1 reads GTSNPN; CDR2 reads SVGIG (reference sequence). The CDR3 sequence is 13 residues long. Trimming stripped 5 bases from V and 0 bases from J, with 10 bases between. CDR3 sequence: CAWVGTLNTEAFF. The DNA for the CDR3 is TGTGCCTGGGTTGGGACTCTGAACACTGAAGCTTTCTTT. The full variable domain, completed using reference TRBV30 and TRBJ1-1, is SQTIHQWPATLVQPVGSPLSLECTVEGTSNPNLYWYRQAAGRGLQLLFYSVGIGQISSEVPQNLSASRPQDRQFILSSKKLLLSDSGFYLCAWVGTLNTEAFFGQGTRLTVV.